The sequence of this TCR beta chain was determined in a study of blood T cell repertoires in COVID-19. Turning to the study itself: Spain, Italy and the United States supplied samples that represented acute and convalescent COVID-19. From T cells, B-cell-depleted T cells, or PBMCs came the material, which was cDNA or gDNA.

This clone was seen a few times. Original data processing: Scientists estimated how many nucleated cells there were by amplifying reference gene primers. Data came from immunoSEQ multiplex PCR; TCRdb stores just in-frame clones and leaves some out. V and J calls and clone size are copied from that table; D and trimming were computed from the DNA. The sample lists under 200,000 clones; around 83% were seen once. The germline gives CDR1 SGHNT, CDR2 YYREEE (reference sequence). V shed 6 bases, J shed 0 bases, and the junction held 8 bases outside the gene matches. CDR3 length equals 15 residues. Sequencing used peripheral blood. The chain couples TRBV5-4 to TRBJ2-7; 8 bases fit TRBD2. This TCR was sampled from a human donor in a cohort sampled during active COVID-19. The CDR3 reads CASTVSSGRSYEQYF. The CDR3 nucleotides read TGTGCCAGCACCGTATCTAGCGGGCGCTCCTACGAGCAGTACTTC.